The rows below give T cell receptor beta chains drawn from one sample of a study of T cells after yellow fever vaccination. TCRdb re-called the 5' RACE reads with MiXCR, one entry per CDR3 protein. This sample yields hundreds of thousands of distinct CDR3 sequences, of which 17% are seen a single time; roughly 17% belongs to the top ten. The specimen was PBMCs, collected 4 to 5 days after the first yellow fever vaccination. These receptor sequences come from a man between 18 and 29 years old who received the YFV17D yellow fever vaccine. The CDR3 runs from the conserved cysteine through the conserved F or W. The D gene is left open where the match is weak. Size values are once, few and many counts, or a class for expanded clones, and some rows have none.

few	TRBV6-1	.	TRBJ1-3	CASKDETGTPGNTIYF	TGTGCCAGCAAAGACGAAACAGGGACGCCTGGAAACACCATATATTTT
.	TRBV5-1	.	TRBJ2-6	CASSLRSPGSSGANVLTF	TGCGCCAGCAGCTTACGTAGTCCCGGATCTTCGGGGGCCAACGTCCTGACTTTC
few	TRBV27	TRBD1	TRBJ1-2	CASSPSRTGTGYTF	TGTGCCAGCAGTCCGTCTCGGACAGGAACCGGCTACACCTTC
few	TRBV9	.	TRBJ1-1	CASSVDPGVYTEAFF	TGTGCCAGCAGCGTAGATCCAGGGGTCTACACTGAAGCTTTCTTT
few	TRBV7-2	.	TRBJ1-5	CASSSQVQGPQHF	TGTGCCAGCAGCTCACAGGTTCAGGGGCCCCAGCATTTT
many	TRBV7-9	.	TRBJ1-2	CASSPQGYGYTF	TGTGCCAGCAGCCCACAAGGCTATGGCTACACCTTC
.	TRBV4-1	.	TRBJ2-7	CASSRRSDGTFYEQYF	TGCGCCAGCAGCCGGCGAAGCGACGGGACATTCTACGAGCAGTACTTC
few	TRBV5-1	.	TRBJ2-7	CASSIREEAYEQYF	TGCGCCAGCAGCATTCGAGAAGAAGCCTACGAGCAGTACTTC
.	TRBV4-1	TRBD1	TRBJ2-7	CASSQAGTGVSYEQYF	TGCGCCAGCAGCCAGGCCGGGACAGGGGTTTCCTACGAGCAGTACTTC
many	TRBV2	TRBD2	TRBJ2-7	CASGTSDYEQYF	TGTGCCAGCGGGACTAGCGACTACGAGCAGTACTTC
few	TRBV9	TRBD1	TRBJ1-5	CASSVAGGNQPQHF	TGTGCCAGCAGCGTAGCAGGGGGAAATCAGCCCCAGCATTTT
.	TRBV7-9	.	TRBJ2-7	CASSLGQGRSREQYF	TGTGCCAGCAGCTTAGGGCAGGGACGGTCTCGCGAGCAGTACTTC
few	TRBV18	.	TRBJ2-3	CASLLYEGSTDTQYF	TGTGCCAGCCTACTTTATGAGGGTAGCACAGATACGCAGTATTTT
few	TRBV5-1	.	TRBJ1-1	CASSLSLSGARVEAFF	TGCGCCAGCAGCTTGTCACTGTCAGGGGCACGGGTTGAAGCTTTCTTT
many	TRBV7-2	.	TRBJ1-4	CASSFQNEKLFF	TGTGCCAGCAGCTTTCAGAATGAAAAACTGTTTTTT
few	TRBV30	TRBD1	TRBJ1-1	CAWTPYAQGEGEAFF	TGTGCCTGGACTCCCTATGCACAGGGGGAAGGAGAAGCTTTCTTT
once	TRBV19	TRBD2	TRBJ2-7	CASGGAFDEQYF	TGTGCCAGCGGGGGGGCGTTCGACGAGCAGTACTTC
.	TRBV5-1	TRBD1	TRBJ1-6	CASSLQGPGGNSPLHF	TGCGCCAGCAGCTTGCAAGGCCCAGGGGGCAATTCACCCCTCCACTTT
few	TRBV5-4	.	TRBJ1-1	CASSTGKNMNTEAFF	TGTGCCAGCAGTACAGGGAAGAACATGAACACTGAAGCTTTCTTT
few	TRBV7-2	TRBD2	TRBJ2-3	CASSPLAGGKDTQYF	TGTGCCAGCAGCCCACTAGCGGGGGGCAAAGATACGCAGTATTTT
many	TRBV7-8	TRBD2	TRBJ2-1	CASSPTSGGPRVQFF	TGTGCCAGCAGCCCTACTAGCGGGGGGCCGAGGGTGCAGTTCTTC
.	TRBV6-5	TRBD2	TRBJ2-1	CASSLRTSGGPNNEQFF	TGTGCCAGCAGTCTACGGACTAGCGGGGGCCCAAACAATGAGCAGTTCTTC
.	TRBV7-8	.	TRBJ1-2	CASSLTQDYGYTF	TGTGCCAGCAGCTTAACACAGGACTATGGCTACACCTTC
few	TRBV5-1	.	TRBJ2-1	CASSWSSYNEQFF	TGCGCCAGCAGCTGGAGCTCCTACAATGAGCAGTTCTTC
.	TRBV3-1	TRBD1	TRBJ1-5	CASSQDRRQGQPQHF	TGTGCCAGCAGCCAGGACAGAAGACAGGGTCAGCCCCAGCATTTT
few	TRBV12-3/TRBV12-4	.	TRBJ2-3	CASSLAGGISDTQYF	TGTGCCAGCAGTTTGGCGGGCGGAATCTCAGATACGCAGTATTTT
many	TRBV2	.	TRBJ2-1	CASRRGGDEQFF	TGTGCCAGCAGGAGGGGGGGGGATGAGCAGTTCTTC
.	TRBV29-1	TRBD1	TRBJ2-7	CSTPGQGNEQYF	TGCAGCACTCCGGGACAGGGTAACGAGCAGTACTTC
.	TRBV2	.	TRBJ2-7	CASNNRGLEQYF	TGTGCCAGCAACAATCGTGGTCTCGAGCAGTACTTC
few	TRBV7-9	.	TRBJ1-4	CASSRPINEKLFF	TGTGCCAGCAGCCGCCCAATAAATGAAAAACTGTTTTTT
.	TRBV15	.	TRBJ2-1	CATSRDNAASEQFF	TGTGCCACCAGCAGAGATAACGCGGCAAGTGAGCAGTTCTTC
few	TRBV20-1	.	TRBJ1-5	CSARGASGRSQHF	TGCAGTGCTAGGGGGGCCTCAGGGAGGTCCCAGCATTTT
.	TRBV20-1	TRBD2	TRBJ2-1	CSAANAGTSSYNEQFF	TGCAGTGCGGCGAATGCCGGGACTAGCTCCTACAATGAGCAGTTCTTC
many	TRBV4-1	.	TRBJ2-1	CASSGPSPYEQFF	TGCGCCAGCAGCGGGCCTAGCCCCTACGAGCAGTTCTTC
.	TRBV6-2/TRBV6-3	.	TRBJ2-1	CASSDAPRDNEQFF	TGTGCCAGCAGTGACGCCCCCAGGGACAATGAGCAGTTCTTC
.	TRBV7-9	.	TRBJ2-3	CASSLDGGVTDTQYF	TGTGCCAGCAGCTTAGACGGGGGAGTGACAGATACGCAGTATTTT
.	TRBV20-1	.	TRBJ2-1	CSAIRNSYNEQFF	TGCAGTGCTATACGGAACTCCTACAATGAGCAGTTCTTC
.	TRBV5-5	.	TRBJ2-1	CASSFLASSYNEQFF	TGTGCCAGCAGCTTCCTGGCATCCTCCTACAATGAGCAGTTCTTC
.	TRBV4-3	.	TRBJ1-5	CASSQTVGAVEPQHF	TGCGCCAGCAGCCAGACAGTTGGTGCGGTCGAGCCCCAGCATTTT
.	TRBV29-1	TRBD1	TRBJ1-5	CSVAEGQGGHQPQHF	TGCAGCGTTGCGGAAGGACAGGGAGGTCATCAGCCCCAGCATTTT
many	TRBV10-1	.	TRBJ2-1	CASRQTQGSDEQFF	TGCGCCAGCAGACAAACCCAGGGAAGCGATGAGCAGTTCTTC
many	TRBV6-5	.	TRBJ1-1	CASSYRQGRTEAFF	TGTGCCAGCAGTTATCGGCAGGGGAGGACTGAAGCTTTCTTT
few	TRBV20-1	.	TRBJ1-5	CSARPGAYSNQPQHF	TGCAGTGCTAGACCCGGGGCATATAGCAATCAGCCCCAGCATTTT
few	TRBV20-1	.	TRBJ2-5	CSARDFTRARETQYF	TGCAGTGCTAGAGATTTTACCCGAGCCAGGGAGACCCAGTACTTC
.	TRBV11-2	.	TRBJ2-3	CASSSKALRTDTQYF	TGTGCCAGCAGCTCCAAGGCGCTCCGCACAGATACGCAGTATTTT